This T cell receptor (beta chain) was sequenced in a study of post-analysis software for immune sequencing data. General study results and limits: F-measure co-clustering was strong for batch-matched samples. About five TRBV segments were more frequent in patients than controls; TRBV5-6, TRBV5-1 and TRBV20-1 belonged to this group.

cDNA libraries for TCR beta contained unique molecular identifiers. TCRdb re-called the PCR reads with MiXCR, one entry per CDR3 protein. Among about 760,000 distinct CDR3 sequences listed, around 27% were seen once. This clonotype was observed many times. Its antigen is not identified. CDR1 and CDR2 from the germline V gene are DFQATT and SNEGSKA (reference sequence). The CDR3 totals 14 residues. Deletions cut 5 bases from V and 1 base from J, with 14 bases between. This chain links TRBV20-1 with TRBJ1-2, with D unclear. The sequencing sample was made of blood. The receptor was derived from a girl aged 5 to 17 with multiple sclerosis. CDR3 amino acids: CSAERRGSNYGYTF. The CDR3 DNA is TGCAGTGCTGAGCGGCGGGGTAGTAACTATGGCTACACCTTC.